The next 16 T cell receptor beta chains were all read from a single sample in a study of blood T cell repertoires in COVID-19 (dated by TCRdb to the early 2020s). The library was generated by the immunoSEQ multiplex PCR assay. The immuneACCESS repertoire file appears here via TCRdb, limited to in-frame rearrangements. These files lack a portion of the clones; in checked studies, under half of the deficit traces to unresolved V genes, and the cause of the others is not known. A total of around 65,000 clones appear in this sample, 65% to 85% of them only once. About two fifths of the sample goes to the ten largest clones. Sequences were obtained from peripheral blood. Every receptor here comes from a human donor in a cohort sampled during active COVID-19.

The J gene is TRBJ2-2, the V gene TRBV5-1; 8 bases are a match to TRBD1. The CDR3 contains 14 residues. J was trimmed by 4 bases and V by 4 bases; bases with no gene match: 3. Germline lookup yields CDR1 SGHRS and CDR2 YFSETQ. The CDR3 nucleotides read TGCGCCAGCAGCGAAGACAGGGGCACCGGGGAGCTGTTTTTT. It is translated as CASSEDRGTGELFF.

The chain carries TRBV7-9 and TRBJ2-7, with 8 bases aligning to TRBD1. Germline values: CDR1 SEHNR, CDR2 FQNEAQ (reference sequence). This CDR3 region has 18 residues. Trimming removed 4 bases from V and 9 bases from J; junction bases left unmatched: 23. This CDR3 reads CASSSDDGTGPKPLGQYF. CDR3 DNA sequence: TGTGCCAGCAGCTCCGACGACGGGACAGGTCCCAAACCACTAGGGCAGTACTTC.

The chain combines TRBV19 with TRBJ1-5; a possible D gene is TRBD1 (6 bases). Germline V gives CDR1 LNHDA, CDR2 SQIVND (reference sequence). V was shortened by 7 bases and J by 5 bases, with 18 bases between the two germline ends. CDR3 length equals 15 residues. The CDR3 reads CASTPGRGRHQPQHF. CDR3 DNA: TGTGCCAGTACCCCTGGGCGGGGGCGCCATCAGCCCCAGCATTTT.

The CDR3 region has the DNA TGTGCCAGTAGTATCGGAGCCCCTAACTATGGCTACACCTTC. Its protein is CASSIGAPNYGYTF. V gene TRBV19 combines with J gene TRBJ1-2; D not certain. The CDR3 has 14 residues. Trimming removed 3 bases from V and 0 bases from J, with 8 bases in between. CDR1 LNHDA and CDR2 SQIVND come from the germline V gene (reference sequence).

The chain combines TRBV2 with TRBJ2-2, with 8 positions matching TRBD2. Per the germline V gene, CDR1 is SNHLY and CDR2 is FYNNEI. The CDR3 runs to 15 residues. The junction had 10 bases not matched to a gene; V was cut back by 6 bases and J by 7 bases. Here the CDR3 DNA reads TGTGCCAGCAGCCCGGTAGCGGGGTACGGCGGGGAGCTGTTTTTT. The encoded protein is CASSPVAGYGGELFF.

The CDR3 loop is CASSTRRDRTRATEAFF. In nucleotides, the CDR3 is TGTGCCAGTAGTACCAGGAGGGACAGGACCCGGGCCACTGAAGCTTTCTTT. The chain couples TRBV19 to TRBJ1-1, with 8 positions matching TRBD1. V shed 4 bases, J shed 4 bases, and the junction held 14 bases outside the gene matches. The germline CDR1 and CDR2 sequences are LNHDA and SQIVND (reference sequence). The length of the CDR3 is 17 residues.

The chain couples TRBV3-1 (or the pseudogene TRBV3-2) to TRBJ2-5, with D possibly being TRBD2 (7 bases). Trimming pared 6 bases from V and 5 bases from J, leaving 16 bases between. The CDR3 is 14 residues long. From germline, CDR1 is LGHDT and CDR2 YNNKEL (reference sequence). The DNA for the CDR3 is TGTGCCAGCAGGCCTGCGGGGGCGGGGGAGACCCAGTACTTC. Its translation is CASRPAGAGETQYF.

V is TRBV7-2 and J is TRBJ2-3; 10 bases line up with TRBD2. The germline gives CDR1 SGHTA, CDR2 FQGNSA. The CDR3 runs 16 residues. The J segment lost 4 bases and the V segment lost 2 bases, leaving 6 bases of the junction unmatched. This CDR3 reads CASSLSSGGVADTQYF. The CDR3 coding sequence is TGTGCCAGCAGCTTATCCAGCGGGGGGGTCGCAGATACGCAGTATTTT.

This chain uses TRBV6-1 with TRBJ1-2; D not resolved. This CDR3 region has 15 residues. Trimming stripped 2 bases from V and 4 bases from J, with 14 bases between. Looked up from germline, CDR1 is MNHNS and CDR2 is SASEGT. The CDR3 nucleotides read TGTGCCAGCAGTGAATCAAGCCTCAGGTTCTATGGCTACACCTTC. Residues: CASSESSLRFYGYTF.

This rearrangement joins TRBV28 to TRBJ2-3; D unclear. CDR1 is MDHEN and CDR2 is SYDVKM in the germline V gene. The CDR3 covers 17 residues. V lost 4 bases and J lost 0, with 17 bases in between. The CDR3 loop reads CASSSTMSRSSTDTQYF. The CDR3 DNA is TGTGCCAGCAGTTCCACTATGAGTAGGAGTAGCACAGATACGCAGTATTTT.

J is TRBJ1-1 and V is TRBV18; D might be TRBD1 (6 bases). In germline, CDR1 is KGHSH, CDR2 LQKENI. V dropped 6 bases and J dropped 4 bases, with 15 bases sitting between them. The CDR3 runs to 14 residues. This CDR3 reads CASSPSVGGTEAFF. CDR3 coding DNA: TGTGCCAGCTCCCCTTCGGTAGGGGGCACTGAAGCTTTCTTT.

The J gene is TRBJ1-1, the V gene TRBV7-9; tentatively, D is TRBD1 (5 bases). Germline-derived CDR1 and CDR2 are SEHNR and FQNEAQ (reference sequence). The CDR3 covers 13 residues. V lost 5 bases and J lost 4, with 11 bases in between. The CDR3 loop reads CASSPSGGTEAFF. CDR3 bases: TGTGCCAGCAGCCCCTCGGGGGGCACTGAAGCTTTCTTT.

The chain recombines TRBV7-2 with TRBJ1-6; 8 bases align to TRBD1. The CDR3 runs to 19 residues. Germline assignment: CDR1 SGHTA and CDR2 FQGNSA. V shed 5 bases, J shed 0 bases, and the junction held 12 bases outside the gene matches. This CDR3 reads CASSPQGALTSSYNSPLHF. CDR3 nucleotide sequence: TGTGCCAGCAGCCCGCAGGGGGCCCTGACGAGCTCCTATAATTCACCCCTCCACTTT.

The V and J genes are TRBV7-2 and TRBJ2-4; 12 bases fit TRBD1. V lost 5 bases to trimming and J lost 0 bases; unmatched junction nucleotides: 8. There are 18 residues in the CDR3. CDR1 is SGHTA and CDR2 is FQGNSA in the germline V gene. CDR3 bases: TGTGCCAGCAGCCCCCGGGACAGGGGGCGCGAAGCCAAAAACATTCAGTACTTC. Protein: CASSPRDRGREAKNIQYF.

This clone was seen a handful of times. J is TRBJ2-1 and V is TRBV2; 7 bases are a match to TRBD2. CDR3 length: 15 amino acids. V trimming: 3 bases; J trimming: 0 bases; junction bases outside the gene matches: 2. Germline loops: CDR1 SNHLY, CDR2 FYNNEI. The DNA for the CDR3 is TGTGCCAGCAGTGAGGGCGGGAGCTCCTACAATGAGCAGTTCTTC. Translating gives CASSEGGSSYNEQFF.

The chain employs TRBV7-9 and TRBJ2-5; 11 bases align to TRBD1. CDR1 and CDR2 from the germline V gene are SEHNR and FQNEAQ (reference sequence). The CDR3 spans 15 residues. Losses at the gene ends were 3 bases for V and 4 bases for J; bases not matched to a gene: 4. Written as DNA, the CDR3 is TGTGCCAGCAGCTTGGGACAGGGGGATAGAGAGACCCAGTACTTC. Its protein is CASSLGQGDRETQYF.